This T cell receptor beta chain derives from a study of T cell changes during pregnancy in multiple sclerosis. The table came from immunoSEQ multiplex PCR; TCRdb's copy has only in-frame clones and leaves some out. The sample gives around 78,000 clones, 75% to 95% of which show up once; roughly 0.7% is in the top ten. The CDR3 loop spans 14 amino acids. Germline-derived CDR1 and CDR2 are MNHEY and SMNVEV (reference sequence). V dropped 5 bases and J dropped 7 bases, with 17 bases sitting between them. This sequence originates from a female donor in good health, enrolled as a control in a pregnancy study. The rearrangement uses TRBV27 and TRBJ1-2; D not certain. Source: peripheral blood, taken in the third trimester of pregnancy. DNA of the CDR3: TGTGCCAGCAGTCCCCAAGGAGGGTTTCCTGGCTACACCTTC. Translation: CASSPQGGFPGYTF.